This record covers a single T cell receptor (beta chain). Its antigen is unidentified. This entry comes from a study of naive and memory T cell subsets. Study conclusions and caveats: From naive to CM, EM and EMRA, diversity decreased and Gini increased. Clonotypes are single alpha or beta chains, not paired receptors. Findings for naive and memory subsets could not be checked against ground truth.

CDR1 MNHNS and CDR2 SASEGT come from the germline V gene. This CDR3 has 10 amino acids. The V gene lost 8 bases and the J gene lost 15 bases, with 14 bases spanning the gap. Separate alpha and beta amplification began at the second PCR step. Both TRBC1 and TRBC2 were covered by a beta constant-region primer of two equimolar oligonucleotides. Four rounds of PCR amplified the ligated cDNA using nested alpha and beta constant-region primers plus SP2. TCRdb fed the UMI-ligation and nested PCR reads into MiXCR, producing one record per CDR3 protein. Of some 82,000 distinct CDR3 sequences in the sample, over 8.5% were seen once.

Sequencing was performed on naive CD8+ T cells from blood. The chain recombines TRBV6-1 with TRBJ2-1; the D gene is possibly TRBD2 (6 bases). This sequence was found in a human donor in good health. CDR3 sequence reads: CASVSREWFF. The CDR3 coding sequence is TGTGCCAGCGTCTCCCGGGAGTGGTTCTTC.